This T cell receptor (beta chain) appears in the sequencing data of a study of siplizumab effects on memory and regulatory T cells. The repertoire was sequenced with immunoSEQ multiplex PCR; TCRdb's copy has only in-frame clones and lacks some. The table shows over 100,000 clones, with under 95% occurring only once. CDR1 and CDR2 (germline): SGHRS, YFSETQ. The CDR3 contains 16 residues. V was pared by 6 bases and J by 2 bases, with 17 bases between. The source material was Tregs sorted from blood. The V and J genes are TRBV5-1 and TRBJ2-2; tentatively, D is TRBD1 or TRBD2 (6 bases each). This TCR was sampled from a human donor in good health. This CDR3 reads CASTLVPGANTGELFF. CDR3 bases: TGCGCCAGCACCCTGGTTCCGGGGGCAAACACCGGGGAGCTGTTTTTT.